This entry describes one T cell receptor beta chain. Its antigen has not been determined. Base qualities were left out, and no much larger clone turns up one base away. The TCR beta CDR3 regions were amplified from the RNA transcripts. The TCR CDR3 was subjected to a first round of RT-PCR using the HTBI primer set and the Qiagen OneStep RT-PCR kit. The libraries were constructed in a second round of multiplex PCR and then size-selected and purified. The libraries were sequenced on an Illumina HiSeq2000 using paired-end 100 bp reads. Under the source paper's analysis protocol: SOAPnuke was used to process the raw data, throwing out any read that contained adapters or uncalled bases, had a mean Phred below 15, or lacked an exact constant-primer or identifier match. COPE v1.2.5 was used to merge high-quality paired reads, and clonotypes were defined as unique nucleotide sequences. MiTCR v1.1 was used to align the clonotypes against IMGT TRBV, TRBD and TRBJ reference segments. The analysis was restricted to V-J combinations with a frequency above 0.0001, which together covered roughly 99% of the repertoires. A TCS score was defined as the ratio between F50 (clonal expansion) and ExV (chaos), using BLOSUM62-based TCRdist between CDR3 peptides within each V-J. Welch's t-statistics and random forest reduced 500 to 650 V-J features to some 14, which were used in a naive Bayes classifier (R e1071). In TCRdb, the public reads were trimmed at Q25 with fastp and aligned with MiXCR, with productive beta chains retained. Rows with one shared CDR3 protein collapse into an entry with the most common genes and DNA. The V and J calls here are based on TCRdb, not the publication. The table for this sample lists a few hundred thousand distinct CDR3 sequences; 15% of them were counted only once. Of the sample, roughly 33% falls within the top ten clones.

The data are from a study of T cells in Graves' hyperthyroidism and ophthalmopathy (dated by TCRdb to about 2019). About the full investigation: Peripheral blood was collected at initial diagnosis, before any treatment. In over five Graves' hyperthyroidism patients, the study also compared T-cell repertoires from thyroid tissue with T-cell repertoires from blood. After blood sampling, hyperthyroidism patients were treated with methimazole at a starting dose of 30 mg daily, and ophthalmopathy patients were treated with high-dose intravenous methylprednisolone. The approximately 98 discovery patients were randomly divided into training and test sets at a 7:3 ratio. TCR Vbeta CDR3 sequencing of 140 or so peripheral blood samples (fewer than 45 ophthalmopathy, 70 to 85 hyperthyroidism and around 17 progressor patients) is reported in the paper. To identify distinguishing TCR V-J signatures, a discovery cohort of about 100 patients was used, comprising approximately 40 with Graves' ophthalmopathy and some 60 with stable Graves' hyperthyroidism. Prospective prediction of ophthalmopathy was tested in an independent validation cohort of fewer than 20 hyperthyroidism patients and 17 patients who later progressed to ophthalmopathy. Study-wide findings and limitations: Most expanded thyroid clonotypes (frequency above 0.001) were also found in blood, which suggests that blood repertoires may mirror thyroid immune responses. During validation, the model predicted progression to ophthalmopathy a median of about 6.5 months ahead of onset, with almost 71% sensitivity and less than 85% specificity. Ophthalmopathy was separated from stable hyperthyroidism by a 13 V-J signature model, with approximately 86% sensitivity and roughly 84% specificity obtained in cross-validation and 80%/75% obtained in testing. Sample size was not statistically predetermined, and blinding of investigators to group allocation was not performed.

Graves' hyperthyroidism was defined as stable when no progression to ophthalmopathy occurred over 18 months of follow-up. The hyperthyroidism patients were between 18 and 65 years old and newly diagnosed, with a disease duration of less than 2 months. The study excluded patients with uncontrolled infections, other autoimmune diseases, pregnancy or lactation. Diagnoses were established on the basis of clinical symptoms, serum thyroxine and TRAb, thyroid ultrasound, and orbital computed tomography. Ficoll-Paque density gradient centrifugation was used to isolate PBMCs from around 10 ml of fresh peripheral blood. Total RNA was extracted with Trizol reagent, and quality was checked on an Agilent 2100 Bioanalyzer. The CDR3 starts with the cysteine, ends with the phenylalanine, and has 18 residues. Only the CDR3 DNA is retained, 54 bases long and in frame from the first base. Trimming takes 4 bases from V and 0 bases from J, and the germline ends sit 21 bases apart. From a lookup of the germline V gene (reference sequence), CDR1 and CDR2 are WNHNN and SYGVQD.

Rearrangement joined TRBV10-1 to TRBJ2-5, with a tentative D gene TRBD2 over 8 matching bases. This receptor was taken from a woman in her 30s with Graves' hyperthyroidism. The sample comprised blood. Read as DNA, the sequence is TGCGCCAGCAGTGGAGACAGGGAAGCGGGGGAACACCAAGAGACCCAGTACTTC. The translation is CASSGDREAGEHQETQYF.